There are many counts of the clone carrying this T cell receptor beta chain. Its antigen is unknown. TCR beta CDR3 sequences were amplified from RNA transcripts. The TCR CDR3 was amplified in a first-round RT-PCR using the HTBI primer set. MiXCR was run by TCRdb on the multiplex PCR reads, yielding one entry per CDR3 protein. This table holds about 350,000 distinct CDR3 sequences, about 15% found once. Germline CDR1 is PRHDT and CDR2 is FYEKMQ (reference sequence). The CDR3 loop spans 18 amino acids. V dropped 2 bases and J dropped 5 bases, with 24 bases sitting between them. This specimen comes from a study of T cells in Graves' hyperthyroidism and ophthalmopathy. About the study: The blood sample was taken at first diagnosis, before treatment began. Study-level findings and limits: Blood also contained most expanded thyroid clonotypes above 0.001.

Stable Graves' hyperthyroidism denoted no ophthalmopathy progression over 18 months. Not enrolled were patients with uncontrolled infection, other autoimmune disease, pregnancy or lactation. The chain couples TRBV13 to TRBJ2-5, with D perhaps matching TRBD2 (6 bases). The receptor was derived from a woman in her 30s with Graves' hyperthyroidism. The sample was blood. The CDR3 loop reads CASSLRGAGAPLRETQYF. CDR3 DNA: TGTGCCAGCAGCTTAAGAGGAGCGGGCGCGCCTCTGAGGGAGACCCAGTACTTC. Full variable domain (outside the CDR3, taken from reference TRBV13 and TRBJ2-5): AAGVIQSPRHLIKEKRETATLKCYPIPRHDTVYWYQQGPGQDPQFLISFYEKMQSDKGSIPDRFSAQQFSDYHSELNMSSLELGDSALYFCASSLRGAGAPLRETQYFGPGTRLLVL.